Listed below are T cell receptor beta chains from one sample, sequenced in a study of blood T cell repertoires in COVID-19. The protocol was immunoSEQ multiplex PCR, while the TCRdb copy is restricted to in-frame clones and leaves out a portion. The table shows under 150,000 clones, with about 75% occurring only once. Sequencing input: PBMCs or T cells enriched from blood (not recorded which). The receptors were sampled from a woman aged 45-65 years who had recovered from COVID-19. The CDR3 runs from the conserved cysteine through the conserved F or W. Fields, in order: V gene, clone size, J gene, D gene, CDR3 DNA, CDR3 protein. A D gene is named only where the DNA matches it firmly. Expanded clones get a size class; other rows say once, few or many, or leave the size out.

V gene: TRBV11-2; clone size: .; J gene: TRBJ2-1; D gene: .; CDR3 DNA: TGTGCCAGCGGTAAAAGGGGTTATGAGCAGTTCTTC; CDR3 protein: CASGKRGYEQFF
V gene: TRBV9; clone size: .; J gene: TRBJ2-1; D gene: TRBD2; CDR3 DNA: TGTGCCAGCAGCGCTGGGACTAGCGGGAGAGCCAATGAGCAGTTCTTC; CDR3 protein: CASSAGTSGRANEQFF
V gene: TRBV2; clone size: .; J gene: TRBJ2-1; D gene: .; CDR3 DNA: TGTGCCAGCAGTGTGGGGAGTGGTCCGTTCTTC; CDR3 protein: CASSVGSGPFF
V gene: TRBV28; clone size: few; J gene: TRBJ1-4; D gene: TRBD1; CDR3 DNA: TGTGCCAGCAGGGGCGGGGCAGGGGGTGAAAAACTGTTTTTT; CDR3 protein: CASRGGAGGEKLFF
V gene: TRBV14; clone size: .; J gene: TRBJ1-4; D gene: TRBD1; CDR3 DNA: TGTGCCAGCAGCGACCCCGGGACAGATGAAAAACTGTTTTTT; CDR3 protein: CASSDPGTDEKLFF
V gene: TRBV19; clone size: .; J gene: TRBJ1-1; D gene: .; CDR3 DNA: TGTGCCAGTAGTTCAGACAGGCTTTTAAGCGAAGCTTTCTTT; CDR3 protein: CASSSDRLLSEAFF
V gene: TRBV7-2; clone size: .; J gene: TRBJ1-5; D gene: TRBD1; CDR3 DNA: TGTGCCAGCAGCGGCAGGGCAGGGGGTAATCAGCCCCAGCATTTT; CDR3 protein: CASSGRAGGNQPQHF
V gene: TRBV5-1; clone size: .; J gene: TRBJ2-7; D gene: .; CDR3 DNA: TGCGCCAGCAGCTTGTCCCCAAATATAGCGGTCTACGAGCAGTACTTC; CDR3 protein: CASSLSPNIAVYEQYF
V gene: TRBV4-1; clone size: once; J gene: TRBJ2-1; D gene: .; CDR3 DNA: TGCGCCAGCAGCCAAGGGAACTGGGCTCCCAATGAGCAGTTCTTC; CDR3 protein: CASSQGNWAPNEQFF
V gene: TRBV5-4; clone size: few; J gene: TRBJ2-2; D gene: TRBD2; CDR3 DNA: TGTGCCAGCAGCTTGAGCGGGGGATACACCGGGGAGCTGTTTTTT; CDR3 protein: CASSLSGGYTGELFF
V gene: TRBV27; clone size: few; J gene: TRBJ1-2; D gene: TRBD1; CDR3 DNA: TGTGCCAGCAGTACCCATACGACAGGGGATGGCTACACCTTC; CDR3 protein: CASSTHTTGDGYTF
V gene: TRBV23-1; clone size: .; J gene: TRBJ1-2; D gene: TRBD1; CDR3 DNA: TGCGCCGTCCCCAACAGGGGCAAATATGGCTACACCTTC; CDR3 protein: CAVPNRGKYGYTF
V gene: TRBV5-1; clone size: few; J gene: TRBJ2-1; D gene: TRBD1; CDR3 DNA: TGCGCCAGCAGCTTGGGACCGAGACAGGGTTTCAATGAGCAGTTCTTC; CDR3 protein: CASSLGPRQGFNEQFF